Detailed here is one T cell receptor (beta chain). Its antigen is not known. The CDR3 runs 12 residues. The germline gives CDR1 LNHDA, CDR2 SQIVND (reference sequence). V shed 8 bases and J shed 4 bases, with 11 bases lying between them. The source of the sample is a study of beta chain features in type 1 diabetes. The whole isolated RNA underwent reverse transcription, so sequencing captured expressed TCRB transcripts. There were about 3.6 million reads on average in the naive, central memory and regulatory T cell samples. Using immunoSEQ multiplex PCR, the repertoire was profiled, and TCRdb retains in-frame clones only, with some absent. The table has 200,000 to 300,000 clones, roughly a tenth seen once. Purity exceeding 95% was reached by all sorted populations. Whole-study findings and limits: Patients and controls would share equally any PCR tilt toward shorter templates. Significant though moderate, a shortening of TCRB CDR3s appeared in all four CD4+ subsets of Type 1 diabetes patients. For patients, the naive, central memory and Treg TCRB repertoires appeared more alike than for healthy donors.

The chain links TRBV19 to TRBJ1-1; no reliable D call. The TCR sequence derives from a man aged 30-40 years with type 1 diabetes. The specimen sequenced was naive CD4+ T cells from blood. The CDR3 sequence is CASGSTGTEAFF. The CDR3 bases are TGTGCCAGTGGATCGACTGGCACTGAAGCTTTCTTT.